This T cell receptor (beta chain) was sequenced during a study of cytomegalovirus exposure and HLA in healthy donors. Study overall: In an early release, HLA-typed donors contributed 75 million to 85 million unique TCR sequences. Study-wide results and caveats: Cytomegalovirus status was reportedly diagnosed by the classifier with high specificity and sensitivity. Overall, about 160 TCR beta chains were annotated as cytomegalovirus-associated. For most subjects, TCR beta sequences were reported to predict HLA-A and HLA-B alleles with accuracy.

CDR3 length: 14 residues. Looked up from germline, CDR1 is SGHNT and CDR2 is YENEEA. The ends were cut back, 4 bases at V and 2 bases at J, with 10 bases in the middle. Amplification used 60 Vbeta primers and 13 Jbeta primers. The method was immunoSEQ multiplex PCR; TCRdb's version includes in-frame clones alone and lacks a portion of them. The sample includes approximately 110,000 clones, approximately 70% of them seen just once. Worth noting for this clone: The antigen remains undetermined.

The receptor was isolated from a man in his fifties or sixties in good health and CMV-seropositive. The genes are TRBV11-3 and TRBJ2-3, with no clear D. Sequenced: PBMCs. CDR3 region: CASSSWAYTDTQYF. CDR3 DNA: TGTGCCAGCAGCTCGTGGGCCTACACAGATACGCAGTATTTT.